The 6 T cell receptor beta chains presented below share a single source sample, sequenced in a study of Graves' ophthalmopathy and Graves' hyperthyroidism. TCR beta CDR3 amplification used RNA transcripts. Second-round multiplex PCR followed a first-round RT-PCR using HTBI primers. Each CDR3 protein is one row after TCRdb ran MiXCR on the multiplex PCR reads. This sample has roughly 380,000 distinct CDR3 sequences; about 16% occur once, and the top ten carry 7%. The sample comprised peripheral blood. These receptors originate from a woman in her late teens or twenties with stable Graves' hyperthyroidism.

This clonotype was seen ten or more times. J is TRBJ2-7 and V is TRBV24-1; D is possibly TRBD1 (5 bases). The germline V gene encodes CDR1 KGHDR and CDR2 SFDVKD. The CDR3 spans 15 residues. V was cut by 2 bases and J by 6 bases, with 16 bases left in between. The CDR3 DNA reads TGTGCCACCAGTGATTCGTCGGCCGTTGGGGCCGAGCAGTACTTC. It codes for CATSDSSAVGAEQYF.

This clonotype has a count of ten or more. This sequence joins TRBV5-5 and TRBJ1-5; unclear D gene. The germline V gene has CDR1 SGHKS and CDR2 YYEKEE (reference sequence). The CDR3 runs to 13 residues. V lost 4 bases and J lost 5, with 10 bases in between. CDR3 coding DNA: TGTGCCAGCAGCCTGACCTTTGATCAGCCCCAGCATTTT. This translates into CASSLTFDQPQHF.

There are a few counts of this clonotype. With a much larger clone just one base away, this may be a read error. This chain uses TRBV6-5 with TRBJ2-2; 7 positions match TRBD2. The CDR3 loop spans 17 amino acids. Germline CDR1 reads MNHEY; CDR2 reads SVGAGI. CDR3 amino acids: CASSYWVREVLNGELCF. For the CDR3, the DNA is TGTGCCAGCAGTTATTGGGTCCGGGAGGTCCTCAACGGGGAGCTGTGTTTT.

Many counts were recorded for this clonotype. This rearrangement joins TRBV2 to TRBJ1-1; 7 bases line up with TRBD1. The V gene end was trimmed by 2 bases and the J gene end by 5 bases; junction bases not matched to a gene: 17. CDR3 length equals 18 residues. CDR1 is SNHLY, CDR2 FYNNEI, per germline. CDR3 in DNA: TGTGCCAGCAGTGAAAACAGGTGGGCAGGGGGGGCAGGTACTGAAGCTTTCTTT. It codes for CASSENRWAGGAGTEAFF.

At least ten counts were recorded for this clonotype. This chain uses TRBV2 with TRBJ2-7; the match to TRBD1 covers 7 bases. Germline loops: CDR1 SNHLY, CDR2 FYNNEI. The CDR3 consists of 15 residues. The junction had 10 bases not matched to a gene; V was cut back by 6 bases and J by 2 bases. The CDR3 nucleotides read TGTGCCAGCAGCGATGACAGGGTCGTAGCCTACGAGCAGTACTTC. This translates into CASSDDRVVAYEQYF.

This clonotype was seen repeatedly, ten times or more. This CDR3 reads CASSYDDTRPEAFF. CDR3 nucleotides: TGTGCCAGCAGTTACGACGACACCCGACCTGAAGCTTTCTTT. V and J are TRBV6-5 and TRBJ1-1; D is undetermined. The germline CDR1 and CDR2 sequences are MNHEY and SVGAGI. The CDR3 sequence is 14 residues long. V was pared by 2 bases and J by 6 bases, with 13 bases between.